The 15 T cell receptor beta chains listed next were all sequenced from one sample in a study of blood T cell repertoires in COVID-19. Measured with immunoSEQ multiplex PCR; TCRdb has only the in-frame clones, and not every one. The table lists about 52,000 clones, 89% of them singletons, with nearly 5% in the top ten. Input material: peripheral blood. These receptor sequences come from a man in his 60s with active COVID-19.

The gene calls are TRBV19 and TRBJ2-6; no definite D call. V was trimmed by 1 base and J by 3 bases, leaving 19 bases between them. The germline V gene has CDR1 LNHDA and CDR2 SQIVND (reference sequence). This CDR3 contains 19 residues. CDR3 coding DNA: TGTGCCAGTAGTATAGCGGCAGCGACTGGTTCTGGTGGGGCCAACGTCCTGACTTTC. It specifies CASSIAAATGSGGANVLTF.

This chain links TRBV28 with TRBJ2-3; TRBD1 matches 8 bases. The CDR3 runs to 15 residues. Unmatched junction bases numbered 5, after V lost 3 bases and J lost 3 bases. The germline V gene has CDR1 MDHEN and CDR2 SYDVKM. CDR3 nucleotides: TGTGCCAGCAGTTTCAGGGGGCGCTCGACAGATACGCAGTATTTT. Translating it yields CASSFRGRSTDTQYF.

V is TRBV28 and J is TRBJ2-7, with D possibly TRBD1 on 5 matching bases. The CDR3 has 16 amino acids. The germline V gene has CDR1 MDHEN and CDR2 SYDVKM. The V end was cut by 2 bases, the J end by 3 bases, with 17 bases between. The CDR3 nucleotides are TGTGCCAGCAGTTTACCTGGGGCAGGATCCGTCTACGAGCAGTACTTC. Translated: CASSLPGAGSVYEQYF.

The chain couples TRBV5-1 to TRBJ2-7; perhaps TRBD1 as D (7 bases). Trimming pared 3 bases from V and 3 bases from J, leaving 10 bases between. The germline gives CDR1 SGHRS, CDR2 YFSETQ. This CDR3 has 13 amino acids. In DNA, the CDR3 is TGCGCCAGCAGCTGGGGGGACAGCTACGAGCAGTACTTC. It encodes CASSWGDSYEQYF. The entire variable domain, with the rest obtained from reference TRBV5-1 and TRBJ2-7, is as follows: KAGVTQTPRYLIKTRGQQVTLSCSPISGHRSVSWYQQTPGQGLQFLFEYFSETQRNKGNFPGRFSGRQFSNSRSEMNVSTLELGDSALYLCASSWGDSYEQYFGPGTRLTVT.

V is TRBV28 and J is TRBJ1-3; the match to TRBD1 covers 7 bases. Germline CDR1 MDHEN, CDR2 SYDVKM. Trimming took 2 bases from V and 0 from J; bases not matched to a gene: 1. The length of the CDR3 is 15 residues. This chain's CDR3 is CASSLRGLSGNTIYF. For the CDR3, the DNA is TGTGCCAGCAGTTTAAGGGGGCTCTCTGGAAACACCATATATTTT.

The chain employs TRBV3-1 (or the pseudogene TRBV3-2) and TRBJ2-3; D perhaps matches TRBD1 (5 bases). The CDR3 sequence is 14 residues long. V gave up 2 bases and J gave up 0 bases, with 6 bases separating them. Germline V lookup: CDR1 LGHDT, CDR2 YNNKEL (reference sequence). The CDR3 nucleotides are TGTGCCAGCAGCCAACAGGGTAGCACAGATACGCAGTATTTT. Translation gives CASSQQGSTDTQYF.

The chain uses TRBV7-3 and TRBJ2-5; D is possibly TRBD2 (6 bases). Trimming stripped 4 bases from V and 5 bases from J, with 11 bases between. In germline, CDR1 is SGHTA, CDR2 FQGTGA. This CDR3 spans 13 amino acids. The CDR3 protein is CASSWGRRETQYF. CDR3 DNA: TGTGCCAGCAGCTGGGGGAGGCGTGAGACCCAGTACTTC.

The chain has TRBV4-2 and TRBJ2-5; TRBD2 matches at 13 bases. This CDR3 contains 17 residues. Germline loops: CDR1 LGHNA, CDR2 YNFKEQ. J was trimmed by 5 bases and V by 0 bases; bases with no gene match: 6. The CDR3 DNA is TGTGCCAGCAGCCAAGATCTGGGACTAGCGGGACTTGAGACCCAGTACTTC. Residues: CASSQDLGLAGLETQYF.

The J gene is TRBJ2-2, the V gene TRBV6-5; TRBD2 aligns across 7 bases. CDR1 is MNHEY and CDR2 is SVGAGI in the germline V gene. The CDR3 sequence is 16 residues long. After removal of 0 bases from V and 4 bases from J, the junction contained 5 bases not matched to a gene. CDR3: CASSYSGLTTTGELFF. The CDR3 DNA follows: TGTGCCAGCAGTTACTCGGGACTAACTACCACCGGGGAGCTGTTTTTT.

The chain joins TRBV3-1 (or the pseudogene TRBV3-2) to TRBJ2-7, with 8 bases matching TRBD2. V trimming: 3 bases; J trimming: 7 bases; junction bases outside the gene matches: 20. CDR1 and CDR2 from the germline V gene are LGHDT and YNNKEL (reference sequence). This CDR3 contains 18 residues. CDR3 amino acids: CASSHLTGAGVVREEQYF. DNA for the CDR3: TGTGCCAGCAGCCACCTCACTGGAGCGGGAGTGGTCCGGGAGGAGCAGTACTTC.

CDR3 sequence (DNA): TGTGCCAGTAGTTTAAAGGCCATCAGGTACGAGCAGTACTTC. Amino acids: CASSLKAIRYEQYF. V is TRBV19 and J is TRBJ2-7; D is unclear. The CDR3 has 14 amino acids. Trimming removed 5 bases from V and 4 bases from J, with 15 bases in between. Germline V gene sequence: CDR1 LNHDA, CDR2 SQIVND (reference sequence).

CDR3 in DNA: TGCAGTGCAATGGCGGGGGAGCAGTACTTC. It is translated as CSAMAGEQYF. The rearrangement joins TRBV20-1 to TRBJ2-7, with a tentative D call TRBD2 (6 bases). V was cut by 6 bases and J by 7 bases, with 10 bases left in between. Germline V lookup: CDR1 DFQATT, CDR2 SNEGSKA (reference sequence). This CDR3 comprises 10 residues.

V and J are TRBV4-1 and TRBJ2-3; D is uncertain. The CDR3 is made up of 16 amino acids. V was clipped by 0 bases and J by 2 bases, with 12 bases between them. The germline gives CDR1 MGHRA, CDR2 YSYEKL. The CDR3 loop is CASSQEWAPTTDTQYF. Written as DNA, the CDR3 is TGCGCCAGCAGCCAAGAGTGGGCACCCACCACAGATACGCAGTATTTT.

The chain is built from TRBV5-4 and TRBJ2-5; TRBD2 agrees at 7 bases. The length of the CDR3 is 16 residues. Germline CDR1 reads SGHNT; CDR2 reads YYREEE (reference sequence). The junction had 10 bases not matched to a gene; V was cut back by 0 bases and J by 5 bases. CDR3 region: CASSLARGGGGETQYF. The CDR3 DNA follows: TGTGCCAGCAGCTTGGCGCGCGGGGGAGGCGGGGAGACCCAGTACTTC. Full variable domain (remainder filled in from reference TRBV5-4 and TRBJ2-5): ETGVTQSPTHLIKTRGQQVTLRCSSQSGHNTVSWYQQALGQGPQFIFQYYREEENGRGNFPPRFSGLQFPNYSSELNVNALELDDSALYLCASSLARGGGGETQYFGPGTRLLVL.

The CDR3 spells CASSGPGQGTYNEQFF. CDR3 nucleotides: TGTGCCAGCAGCGGACCGGGACAGGGTACTTACAATGAGCAGTTCTTC. This chain uses TRBV7-2 with TRBJ2-1, with 9 bases aligning to TRBD1. Germline V gene sequence: CDR1 SGHTA, CDR2 FQGNSA. Trimming removed 5 bases from V and 4 bases from J; junction bases left unmatched: 9. The CDR3 spans 16 residues.